This TCR beta chain was sequenced in a study of shared clonotypes between healthy human individuals. Terminally differentiated effector memory CD45RA+ cells were left out of the naive CD8 fraction, which was CD45RO-negative and positively selected for CCR7. Profiling relied on immunoSEQ multiplex PCR, and the TCRdb table lists in-frame clones only, not all of them. This table holds roughly 2,000,000 clones, approximately 95% found once. Germline V gene sequence: CDR1 SGDLS, CDR2 YYNGEE. Trimming cost V 0 bases and J 0 bases; bases outside gene matches: 5. The CDR3 is made up of 18 amino acids. The source of this sequence is a man between 18 and 35 years old in good health. This chain uses TRBV9 with TRBJ2-1, with 11 bases that match TRBD2. The sequenced sample was naive CD8+ T cells sorted from blood. CDR3 in amino acids: CASSVEGLAVISYNEQFF. The CDR3 bases are TGTGCCAGCAGCGTAGAGGGACTAGCGGTGATCTCCTACAATGAGCAGTTCTTC.